These T cell receptor beta chains were read from a single sample in a study of T cell responses to AZD1222 COVID-19 vaccine. Sequenced by immunoSEQ multiplex PCR; TCRdb stores in-frame clones only, minus some. The repertoire has 120,000 to 150,000 clones, about 92% of them found once; the top ten carry roughly 1.5%. Source: peripheral blood, taken 28 days after the second AZD1222 dose. The receptors come from an adult who received the AZD1222 COVID-19 vaccine. The CDR3 runs from the conserved cysteine through the conserved F or W. D genes are given only for firm matches. For some rows the clone size is stated as once, few or many, or as a class when expanded; others skip it.

D: -; size: -; V: TRBV6-5; J: TRBJ2-4; CDR3: CASKTQGGNIQYF; DNA: TGTGCCAGCAAAACTCAGGGCGGTAACATTCAGTACTTC
D: TRBD2; size: once; V: TRBV2; J: TRBJ2-1; CDR3: CASRSPGLINEQFF; DNA: TGTGCCAGCAGAAGCCCGGGACTAATCAATGAGCAGTTCTTC
D: TRBD2; size: -; V: TRBV4-3; J: TRBJ2-1; CDR3: CASSQLRGIYAGGPGSYNEQFF; DNA: TGCGCCAGCAGCCAACTCAGGGGGATCTACGCGGGAGGGCCGGGCTCTTACAATGAGCAGTTCTTC
D: -; size: once; V: TRBV5-6; J: TRBJ2-5; CDR3: CASSLAGAGRETQYF; DNA: TGTGCCAGCAGCTTGGCCGGTGCGGGACGAGAGACCCAGTACTTC
D: -; size: -; V: TRBV6-5; J: TRBJ2-5; CDR3: CASSIRHEVETQYF; DNA: TGTGCCAGCAGTATCCGTCACGAAGTGGAGACCCAGTACTTC
D: -; size: -; V: TRBV18; J: TRBJ2-5; CDR3: CASSPRRGYQETQYF; DNA: TGTGCCAGCTCACCCCGACGGGGATACCAAGAGACCCAGTACTTC
D: -; size: few; V: TRBV18; J: TRBJ2-7; CDR3: CASSPTLLFGQLTYEQYF; DNA: TGTGCCAGCTCACCAACTCTCCTATTTGGACAGCTTACCTACGAGCAGTACTTC
D: -; size: -; V: TRBV7-9; J: TRBJ2-2; CDR3: CASSEDTSTGELFF; DNA: TGTGCCAGCAGCGAAGACACCTCCACCGGGGAGCTGTTTTTT
D: TRBD2; size: -; V: TRBV27; J: TRBJ2-2; CDR3: CASRAGLSTGELFF; DNA: TGTGCCAGCAGAGCGGGGTTGAGCACCGGGGAGCTGTTTTTT
D: -; size: once; V: TRBV24-1; J: TRBJ2-3; CDR3: CATSDSQDRDTQYF; DNA: TGTGCCACCAGTGATTCACAGGACAGAGATACGCAGTATTTT
D: TRBD1; size: -; V: TRBV29-1; J: TRBJ1-6; CDR3: CSVQGAHNSPLHF; DNA: TGCAGCGTTCAGGGGGCTCATAATTCACCCCTCCACTTT
D: TRBD2; size: -; V: TRBV27; J: TRBJ2-2; CDR3: CASSSGRAETGELFF; DNA: TGTGCCAGCAGTAGCGGGAGGGCCGAGACCGGGGAGCTGTTTTTT
D: TRBD1; size: -; V: TRBV18; J: TRBJ1-4; CDR3: CAGGTGDDEKLFF; DNA: TGTGCCGGGGGCACAGGGGACGATGAAAAACTGTTTTTT
D: -; size: once; V: TRBV11-3; J: TRBJ2-1; CDR3: CASSLGRGTGFNEQFF; DNA: TGTGCCAGCAGCCTCGGGAGGGGGACAGGGTTCAATGAGCAGTTCTTC
D: TRBD1; size: -; V: TRBV2; J: TRBJ1-5; CDR3: CASSGDSSNQPQHF; DNA: TGTGCCAGCAGTGGGGACAGCAGCAATCAGCCCCAGCATTTT
D: -; size: -; V: TRBV28; J: TRBJ2-2; CDR3: CASGQPNTGELFF; DNA: TGTGCCAGCGGGCAGCCGAACACCGGGGAGCTGTTTTTT
D: TRBD2; size: -; V: TRBV10-1; J: TRBJ2-2; CDR3: CASSDGGLTNTGELFF; DNA: TGCGCCAGCAGTGATGGGGGACTAACGAACACCGGGGAGCTGTTTTTT
D: -; size: -; V: TRBV28; J: TRBJ1-5; CDR3: CASTPTSWGAGHQPQHF; DNA: TGTGCCAGCACTCCTACTTCGTGGGGGGCGGGTCATCAGCCCCAGCATTTT
D: TRBD1; size: -; V: TRBV27; J: TRBJ1-6; CDR3: CASSSADRDNSPLHF; DNA: TGTGCCAGCAGTTCGGCGGACAGGGATAATTCACCCCTCCACTTT
D: TRBD1; size: once; V: TRBV12-3/TRBV12-4; J: TRBJ2-7; CDR3: CASSYRGAYEQYF; DNA: TGTGCCAGCAGTTACAGGGGGGCCTACGAGCAGTACTTC
D: TRBD1; size: -; V: TRBV28; J: TRBJ1-3; CDR3: CASSSPRDSRSGNTIYF; DNA: TGTGCCAGCAGTTCGCCCCGGGACAGCCGCTCTGGAAACACCATATATTTT
D: -; size: -; V: TRBV28; J: TRBJ1-2; CDR3: CASSLPQGIRSYGYTF; DNA: TGTGCCAGCAGTTTACCCCAGGGAATTAGGAGCTATGGCTACACCTTC
D: -; size: -; V: TRBV24-1; J: TRBJ2-1; CDR3: CATSEPNLAEQFF; DNA: TGTGCCACCAGTGAACCAAATCTAGCTGAGCAGTTCTTC
D: TRBD1; size: -; V: TRBV28; J: TRBJ2-7; CDR3: CASSSGQDTYEQYF; DNA: TGTGCCAGCAGTTCGGGACAGGACACTTACGAGCAGTACTTC
D: -; size: -; V: TRBV5-6; J: TRBJ1-2; CDR3: CASSLLTRKLGDYGYTF; DNA: TGTGCCAGCAGCTTGTTAACACGGAAGTTGGGCGACTATGGCTACACCTTC
D: -; size: -; V: TRBV2; J: TRBJ2-1; CDR3: CASSEALDNEQFF; DNA: TGTGCCAGCAGTGAAGCCTTGGACAATGAGCAGTTCTTC
D: -; size: -; V: TRBV28; J: TRBJ1-1; CDR3: CASSTGNTEAFF; DNA: TGTGCCAGCAGTACAGGGAACACTGAAGCTTTCTTT
D: TRBD1; size: -; V: TRBV5-6; J: TRBJ1-2; CDR3: CASSSGTVRGYGYTF; DNA: TGTGCCAGCAGCTCCGGGACAGTCCGGGGCTATGGCTACACCTTC
D: -; size: -; V: TRBV4-3; J: TRBJ1-2; CDR3: CASSPTDTRLGYTF; DNA: TGCGCCAGCAGCCCGACGGACACAAGACTTGGCTACACCTTC
D: -; size: -; V: TRBV6-5; J: TRBJ2-2; CDR3: CASSYDLSGELFF; DNA: TGTGCCAGCAGTTACGATCTCTCCGGGGAGCTGTTTTTT
D: -; size: -; V: TRBV7-8; J: TRBJ1-5; CDR3: CASSLGGRVGNQPQHF; DNA: TGTGCCAGCAGCTTAGGTGGCAGGGTTGGCAATCAGCCCCAGCATTTT
D: TRBD2; size: -; V: TRBV15; J: TRBJ2-7; CDR3: CATSRDRAGGDSYEQYF; DNA: TGTGCCACCAGCAGAGATCGAGCGGGAGGGGACTCCTACGAGCAGTACTTC
D: TRBD2; size: -; V: TRBV29-1; J: TRBJ2-3; CDR3: CSVALRLAGGPGRTDTQYF; DNA: TGCAGCGTTGCCCTGCGGCTAGCGGGAGGGCCGGGACGCACAGATACGCAGTATTTT
D: -; size: -; V: TRBV19; J: TRBJ1-2; CDR3: CASSIYREMDYGYTF; DNA: TGTGCCAGTAGTATTTATCGGGAAATGGATTATGGCTACACCTTC